The clone carrying this T cell receptor beta chain was seen repeatedly, ten times or more. Antigen specificity is unknown. Amplification of the TCR beta CDR3 regions used RNA transcripts (as template). An initial RT-PCR round employing HTBI primers preceded a second-round multiplex PCR. TCRdb reprocessed the multiplex PCR reads with MiXCR, giving one entry per CDR3 protein. Among approximately 160,000 distinct CDR3 sequences listed, approximately 38% were seen once. The data are from a study of Graves' ophthalmopathy and Graves' hyperthyroidism. Across the whole study: Upon initial diagnosis and before any treatment, peripheral blood was collected.

The CDR3 is made up of 14 amino acids. Germline V gene data show CDR1 as MDHEN and CDR2 as SYDVKM. With 9 bases removed from V and 0 bases from J, the gap between germline ends came to 12 bases. Study-wide results and caveats: Most thyroid clonotypes expanded beyond 0.001 frequency were also found in blood.

With a duration under 3 months, ophthalmopathy in the donors showed moderate-to-severe activity, CAS ≥3 and NOSPECS ≥4. The evidence that diagnosis relied on was clinical symptoms, serum thyroxine, TRAb, thyroid ultrasound and orbital computed tomography. Sequencing input: peripheral blood. This TCR was sampled from a woman aged 40-49 years with Graves' ophthalmopathy. V and J are TRBV28 and TRBJ2-4, with D perhaps TRBD2 (5 bases). The CDR3 reads CASESGLAKNIQYF. The DNA of the CDR3 is TGTGCCAGTGAGAGTGGACTAGCCAAAAACATTCAGTACTTC. The variable domain in full, with the rest retrieved from reference TRBV28 and TRBJ2-4, is DVKVTQSSRYLVKRTGEKVFLECVQDMDHENMFWYRQDPGLGLRLIYFSYDVKMKEKGDIPEGYSVSREKKERFSLILESASTNQTSMYLCASESGLAKNIQYFGAGTRLSVL.